The present T cell receptor beta chain was sequenced within a study of blood T cells in healthy people across ages. Concerning this clonotype itself: What it binds is unknown.

Total RNA, at least 5 micrograms per sample, was extracted from PBMCs. Primed by a sample-barcoded 5' primer and a J-beta primer mix, a second PCR proceeded for 7 to 11 cycles. Per sample, CDR3-containing paired-end reads numbered at least 2.5 million. TCRdb recomputed calls from the 5' RACE reads with MiXCR, one row per CDR3 protein. The table lists around 1.5 million distinct CDR3 sequences, 42% of them singletons. Study-wide points: Across samples, TCR beta diversity tracked strongly with naive T cell percentage. Measured against age, TCR beta diversity per million T cells decreased in a roughly linear manner.

Deletions cut 10 bases from V and 2 bases from J, with 12 bases between. The CDR3 length is 13 residues. The sequenced sample consisted of blood. The clonotype was recovered from a woman aged 18 to 35 in good health. This chain uses TRBV12-3 or TRBV12-4 with TRBJ2-1; D gene uncertain. The chain's CDR3 is CANSPQPYNEQFF. The DNA for the CDR3 is TGTGCCAACAGCCCCCAGCCCTACAATGAGCAGTTCTTC.